The 17 T cell receptor beta chains presented below share a single source sample, sequenced in a study of T cell repertoires in cytomegalovirus infection. Each CDR3 protein gets one entry after TCRdb re-called the reads with MiXCR. Of roughly 200,000 distinct CDR3 sequences in the sample, approximately 18% were seen once. The material sequenced was CD8+ T cells from PBMCs. All receptors derive from a human donor in good health (CMV status not recorded). Some clones in this sample may be carry-over from other donors' samples.

V gene TRBV12-3 or TRBV12-4 combines with J gene TRBJ2-7; D perhaps matches TRBD1 (5 bases). The CDR3 spans 14 residues. Trimming stripped 3 bases from V and 2 bases from J, with 11 bases between. CDR3 loop: CASSFGDSPYEQYF. CDR3 bases: TGTGCCAGCAGTTTTGGCGACAGCCCCTACGAGCAGTACTTC.

This clonotype was counted only a few times. The chain employs TRBV10-2 and TRBJ2-7, with a possible D match to TRBD1 (6 bases). This CDR3 is built from 12 residues. CDR1 and CDR2 from the germline V gene are WSHSY and SAAADI. The ends were cut back, 8 bases at V and 5 bases at J, with 13 bases in the middle. The CDR3 nucleotides are TGCGCCAGCGGGGGCCCGGTAGACGAGCAGTACTTC. Residues: CASGGPVDEQYF.

V and J are TRBV18 and TRBJ1-1; weak D call: TRBD1 (5 bases). Trimming removed 3 bases at V and 8 bases at J, with 10 bases between. Germline V lookup: CDR1 KGHSH, CDR2 LQKENI. The CDR3 has 12 residues. The CDR3 nucleotides are TGTGCCAGCTCACCTTGGACAACCGAAGCTTTCTTT. Translating it yields CASSPWTTEAFF.

CDR3: CASSLTGPYEQYF. The CDR3 nucleotides are TGTGCCAGCAGCTTGACAGGGCCCTACGAGCAGTACTTC. The chain recombines TRBV7-2 with TRBJ2-7; 7 bases line up with TRBD1. Looked up from germline, CDR1 is SGHTA and CDR2 is FQGNSA. V lost 3 bases and J lost 2; bases outside the gene matches: 1. CDR3 size: 13 residues.

CDR3 in amino acids: CASSFGGYTF. CDR3 nucleotides: TGTGCCAGTAGCTTTGGTGGCTACACCTTC. The chain uses TRBV19 and TRBJ1-2; D is undetermined. Trimming shortened V by 6 bases and J by 7 bases, and 6 bases separated the two germline ends. The CDR3 is 10 amino acids. Germline CDR1 and CDR2: LNHDA and SQIVND (reference sequence).

The J gene is TRBJ2-7, the V gene TRBV2, with a weak D call TRBD2 (5 bases). Deletions cut 6 bases from V and 2 bases from J, with 11 bases between. CDR1 is SNHLY and CDR2 is FYNNEI in the germline V gene. This CDR3 spans 13 amino acids. The CDR3 protein is CASRPPGTYEQYF. CDR3 DNA sequence: TGTGCCAGCAGGCCGCCGGGAACCTACGAGCAGTACTTC.

This clonotype occurred many times. V is TRBV7-2 and J is TRBJ2-5; the D call may be TRBD1 or TRBD2 (5 bases each). The CDR3 contains 15 residues. Trimming pared 4 bases from V and 3 bases from J, leaving 15 bases between. Looked up from germline, CDR1 is SGHTA and CDR2 is FQGNSA. CDR3 amino acids: CASSWGRNPKETQYF. DNA of the CDR3: TGTGCCAGCAGCTGGGGACGTAACCCAAAAGAGACCCAGTACTTC.

This clonotype came up a few times. This chain links TRBV6-6 with TRBJ2-5; either TRBD1 or TRBD2 may fit D (5 bases each). CDR3 length equals 14 residues. V gave up 0 bases and J gave up 0 bases, with 5 bases separating them. Germline V CDR1 and CDR2: MNHNY, SVGAGI (reference sequence). In DNA form, the CDR3 reads TGTGCCAGCAGTTACTCGGGGGACCAAGAGACCCAGTACTTC. Protein product: CASSYSGDQETQYF.

In its sample, this clonotype was seen a few times. The rearrangement uses TRBV7-9 and TRBJ2-1, with 8 bases that match TRBD1. The CDR3 contains 16 residues. After removal of 1 base from V and 12 bases from J, the junction contained 14 bases not matched to a gene. Looked up from germline, CDR1 is SEHNR and CDR2 is FQNEAQ (reference sequence). The CDR3 sequence: CASSLGGTGKTRGQFF. CDR3 DNA: TGTGCCAGCAGCTTAGGAGGGACAGGCAAAACCAGGGGGCAGTTCTTC.

The chain joins TRBV7-2 to TRBJ1-1; D is ambiguous. This CDR3 is built from 16 residues. Trimming shortened V by 3 bases and J by 1 base, and 15 bases separated the two germline ends. Germline V gene data show CDR1 as SGHTA and CDR2 as FQGNSA. DNA for the CDR3: TGTGCCAGCAGCTTGGATAACCGGGAAAAGAACACTGAAGCTTTCTTT. Protein product: CASSLDNREKNTEAFF.

J is TRBJ2-3 and V is TRBV28, with D perhaps matching TRBD1 or TRBD2 (5 bases each). The CDR3 has 17 residues. Germline CDR1 is MDHEN and CDR2 is SYDVKM. With 5 bases removed from V and 5 bases from J, the gap between germline ends came to 23 bases. CDR3 sequence reads: CASSPIPGPFLQDTQYF. In DNA, the CDR3 is TGTGCCAGCAGTCCTATACCGGGACCCTTCCTTCAAGATACGCAGTATTTT.

This clonotype was recorded a few times. The genes are TRBV28 and TRBJ2-1; 10 bases fit TRBD2. Germline V gene sequence: CDR1 MDHEN, CDR2 SYDVKM. V lost 5 bases, J lost 3 bases, and 13 bases stayed unmatched. The CDR3 loop spans 18 amino acids. The CDR3 DNA sequence: TGTGCCAGCAGTCTCCCCGGCCGTACTAGCGGGGTCTACAATGAGCAGTTCTTC. Translated: CASSLPGRTSGVYNEQFF.

This clonotype was recorded only once. The missing conserved phenylalanine or tryptophan at the end of this CDR3 makes a read error likely. The CDR3 here is CASIPQGGKSQPQHY. As DNA, the CDR3 is TGCGCCAGCATCCCCCAGGGGGGAAAGAGTCAGCCCCAGCATTAT. This chain links TRBV10-2 with TRBJ1-5, with TRBD1 identical over 7 bases. This CDR3 is built from 15 residues. The V and J ends lost 7 bases and 6 bases, in that order; junction bases with no gene match: 12. Germline-derived CDR1 and CDR2 are WSHSY and SAAADI.

In its sample, this clonotype was seen a few times. The rearrangement joins TRBV4-1 to TRBJ2-7; no reliable D call. V dropped 0 bases and J dropped 2 bases, with 5 bases sitting between them. The CDR3 runs to 13 residues. Germline CDR1 MGHRA, CDR2 YSYEKL. The CDR3 DNA reads TGCGCCAGCAGCCAAGACAGTACCTACGAGCAGTACTTC. It specifies CASSQDSTYEQYF.

This clonotype appeared a few times. The rearrangement uses TRBV5-1 and TRBJ2-7; no reliable D call. The CDR3 loop spans 14 amino acids. V was shortened by 0 bases and J by 3 bases, with 10 bases between the two germline ends. Germline V gene lookup returns CDR1 SGHRS and CDR2 YFSETQ. CDR3 amino acids: CASSLADNVYEQYF. CDR3 nucleotides: TGCGCCAGCAGCTTGGCAGACAACGTCTACGAGCAGTACTTC.

The gene calls are TRBV7-2 and TRBJ2-7; 9 bases agree with TRBD2. This CDR3 spans 15 amino acids. Germline-derived CDR1 and CDR2 are SGHTA and FQGNSA. Trimming at V came to 0 bases and at J to 2 bases, leaving 2 bases not matched to a gene. This chain's CDR3 is CASSLAPSGAYEQYF. In DNA, the CDR3 is TGTGCCAGCAGCTTAGCCCCTAGCGGGGCCTACGAGCAGTACTTC.

Concerning this clonotype: This may stem from a read error, because a much larger clone lies one nucleotide away. The gene calls are TRBV7-6 and TRBJ2-5, with D hard to call. Per germline, CDR1 SGHVS and CDR2 FNYEAQ. CDR3 size: 13 residues. V lost 0 bases and J 0 bases, leaving 2 bases between the germline ends. CDR3 sequence: CASSLAHQETQYF. As DNA, the CDR3 is TGTGCCAGCAGCTTAGCCCACCAAGAGACCCAGTACTTC.